A selection of T cell receptor beta chains follows, all from one sample in a study of control samples from healthy donors and cancer patients. Clones were sequenced by immunoSEQ multiplex PCR, and TCRdb holds only the in-frame ones, with some missing. The repertoire includes about 28,000 clones, about nine tenths of them detected once, and approximately 12% sits in the top ten. The sequenced sample was PBMCs. The receptors originated from a middle-aged man with lung cancer. The CDR3 runs from the conserved cysteine through the conserved F or W. A D gene is named only where the DNA matches it firmly. Clone size appears in some rows only: once, few, many, or a class for an expanded clone.

v_gene,d_gene,abundance,j_gene,len,CDR3aa,CDR3nt
TRBV4-3,-,-,TRBJ1-2,14,CASSQEKGPYGYTF,TGCGCCAGCAGCCAAGAAAAAGGCCCCTATGGCTACACCTTC
TRBV3-1/TRBV3-2,-,once,TRBJ2-5,15,CASSQGSGPRGTQYF,TGTGCCAGCAGCCAAGGCTCCGGCCCGAGGGGGACCCAGTACTTC
TRBV7-6,-,few,TRBJ1-2,15,CASSLAIGAHHGYTF,TGTGCCAGCAGCTTAGCGATCGGGGCGCACCATGGCTACACCTTC
TRBV7-9,TRBD1,-,TRBJ1-6,16,CASSGQGARFNSPLHF,TGTGCCAGCAGCGGACAGGGTGCGAGGTTCAATTCACCCCTCCACTTT
TRBV7-9,-,-,TRBJ2-7,13,CASSSVNSYEQYF,TGTGCCAGCAGCTCAGTCAACTCCTACGAGCAGTACTTC
TRBV6-5,-,-,TRBJ2-1,12,CASSYSPGEQFF,TGTGCCAGCAGTTACTCACCTGGGGAGCAGTTCTTC
TRBV6-5,-,-,TRBJ1-2,15,CASSPRRRGNYGYTF,TGTGCCAGCAGCCCACGTCGTAGGGGCAACTATGGCTACACCTTC
TRBV2,-,-,TRBJ2-3,15,CASSGTGLEADTQYF,TGTGCCAGCAGTGGCACAGGTTTGGAGGCAGATACGCAGTATTTT
TRBV28,-,-,TRBJ2-3,14,CASSPSRGTDTQYF,TGTGCCAGCAGTCCCTCCCGGGGCACAGATACGCAGTATTTT
TRBV2,-,-,TRBJ1-2,10,CASSGHGYTF,TGTGCCAGCAGTGGACATGGCTACACCTTC
TRBV27,-,-,TRBJ1-1,14,CASSSTQRGTEAFF,TGTGCCAGCAGTTCAACTCAGAGGGGGACTGAAGCTTTCTTT
TRBV3-1/TRBV3-2,-,-,TRBJ1-2,14,CASSQRQGDYGYTF,TGTGCCAGCAGCCAAAGACAAGGGGACTATGGCTACACCTTC
TRBV5-1,-,-,TRBJ2-1,15,CASSLGGITYNEQFF,TGCGCCAGCAGCTTGGGGGGTATCACCTACAATGAGCAGTTCTTC
TRBV6-2/TRBV6-3,-,-,TRBJ1-2,15,CASSSFTGSTYGYTF,TGTGCCAGCAGTTCATTCACGGGATCGACCTATGGCTACACCTTC
TRBV5-5,-,-,TRBJ1-3,17,CASSLIADEALGNTIYF,TGTGCCAGCAGCTTGATAGCGGACGAGGCTCTGGGAAACACCATATATTTT
TRBV7-8,TRBD1,-,TRBJ2-2,15,CASSWTGPNTGELFF,TGTGCCAGCAGCTGGACAGGCCCGAACACCGGGGAGCTGTTTTTT
TRBV18,-,-,TRBJ2-1,15,CASSPGASADNEQFF,TGTGCCAGCTCACCCGGGGCTAGCGCTGATAATGAGCAGTTCTTC
TRBV5-1,-,-,TRBJ2-5,16,CASSPGRKTSEETQYF,TGCGCCAGCAGCCCGGGACGGAAAACTTCCGAAGAGACCCAGTACTTC
TRBV6-6,-,-,TRBJ1-5,14,CASLPGNRNQPQHF,TGTGCCAGTCTGCCAGGGAATCGAAATCAGCCCCAGCATTTT
TRBV24-1,TRBD1,-,TRBJ2-2,15,CATSEAGGNTGELFF,TGTGCCACCAGTGAGGCAGGGGGAAACACCGGGGAGCTGTTTTTT
TRBV11-2,TRBD1,-,TRBJ2-1,15,CASRTGTQSYNEQFF,TGTGCCAGCCGGACAGGGACCCAATCCTACAATGAGCAGTTCTTC
TRBV7-9,TRBD1,-,TRBJ1-2,15,CASSLGGQGAVGYTF,TGTGCCAGCAGCTTAGGCGGACAGGGGGCGGTTGGCTACACCTTC
TRBV18,TRBD2,-,TRBJ2-1,15,CASSPRVAGGNEQFF,TGTGCCAGCTCACCCCGGGTAGCGGGGGGGAATGAGCAGTTCTTC
TRBV9,-,-,TRBJ2-5,13,CASSPWQMETQYF,TGTGCCAGCAGCCCCTGGCAAATGGAGACCCAGTACTTC
TRBV14,-,-,TRBJ1-6,13,CASSQGSHSPLHF,TGTGCCAGCAGCCAAGGTAGCCACTCACCCCTCCACTTT
TRBV6-2/TRBV6-3,-,once,TRBJ1-6,13,CASTPRDSSPLHF,TGTGCCAGCACCCCCCGGGACTCTTCACCCCTCCACTTT
TRBV28,-,-,TRBJ2-7,11,CASSLGSEQYF,TGTGCCAGCAGTTTAGGGAGCGAGCAGTACTTC
TRBV2,-,-,TRBJ1-2,14,CASSSRGGGYGYTF,TGTGCCAGCAGTAGCAGGGGCGGCGGCTATGGCTACACCTTC
TRBV5-6,-,-,TRBJ2-7,14,CASSFLISSYEQYF,TGTGCCAGCAGCTTCTTAATAAGCTCCTACGAGCAGTACTTC
TRBV7-2,-,-,TRBJ1-1,13,CASSSAQNTEAFF,TGTGCCAGCAGCTCAGCCCAGAACACTGAAGCTTTCTTT
TRBV6-6,TRBD1,once,TRBJ2-7,12,CASGTGVWEQYF,TGTGCCAGCGGGACAGGGGTCTGGGAGCAGTACTTC
TRBV6-2/TRBV6-3,TRBD1,-,TRBJ1-5,16,CASSSPDRGRGQPQHF,TGTGCCAGCAGTTCCCCGGACAGGGGGCGAGGTCAGCCCCAGCATTTT
TRBV7-9,TRBD1,-,TRBJ2-2,16,CASSPRQGAVTGELFF,TGTGCCAGCAGCCCGAGACAGGGGGCTGTAACCGGGGAGCTGTTTTTT
TRBV5-1,-,-,TRBJ2-5,12,CASSLVQETQYF,TGCGCCAGCAGCTTGGTCCAAGAGACCCAGTACTTC
TRBV6-6,TRBD1,-,TRBJ1-6,13,CASREQGDSPLHF,TGTGCCAGCAGAGAACAGGGGGATTCACCCCTCCACTTT
TRBV7-2,-,-,TRBJ2-5,14,CASSLVAAKETQYF,TGTGCCAGCAGCTTAGTGGCAGCTAAAGAGACCCAGTACTTC
TRBV12-5,TRBD1,-,TRBJ1-4,18,CASGLLGQGIPTNEKLFF,TGTGCTAGTGGTTTGTTAGGACAGGGCATCCCAACTAATGAAAAACTGTTTTTT
TRBV29-1,-,-,TRBJ1-4,13,CSVAASSNEKLFF,TGCAGCGTTGCCGCCTCATCTAATGAAAAACTGTTTTTT
TRBV7-9,-,few,TRBJ1-5,14,CASSLGGAEQPQHF,TGTGCCAGCAGCTTAGGGGGGGCTGAACAGCCCCAGCATTTT
TRBV7-3,TRBD2,-,TRBJ2-1,14,CASSPLGLANEQFF,TGTGCCAGCAGCCCTTTAGGACTAGCCAATGAGCAGTTCTTC
TRBV29-1,-,-,TRBJ1-2,16,CSVERPRGLGDYGYTF,TGCAGCGTTGAACGGCCCAGGGGTCTCGGGGACTATGGCTACACCTTC
TRBV6-2/TRBV6-3,-,-,TRBJ1-1,16,CASSLKPWGMNTEAFF,TGTGCCAGCAGTTTGAAGCCATGGGGAATGAACACTGAAGCTTTCTTT
TRBV3-1/TRBV3-2,-,-,TRBJ1-1,15,CASSQDMGGNTEAFF,TGTGCCAGCAGCCAAGATATGGGGGGCAACACTGAAGCTTTCTTT
TRBV6-5,-,-,TRBJ2-5,13,CASSPGVEETQYF,TGTGCCAGCAGTCCAGGGGTGGAGGAGACCCAGTACTTC
TRBV19,TRBD2,-,TRBJ2-7,15,CASSPTSGVGHEQYF,TGTGCCAGTAGTCCTACTAGCGGGGTGGGTCACGAGCAGTACTTC
TRBV7-6,-,few,TRBJ2-7,15,CASSLQRTEEYEQYF,TGTGCCAGCAGCTTACAGAGGACGGAGGAATACGAGCAGTACTTC
TRBV7-8,TRBD2,-,TRBJ2-4,17,CASSFRGTSGDQNIQYF,TGTGCCAGCAGCTTCCGAGGGACTAGCGGGGACCAAAACATTCAGTACTTC
TRBV5-1,TRBD2,-,TRBJ2-7,13,CASSVGLAREQYF,TGCGCCAGCAGCGTGGGACTAGCGAGGGAGCAGTACTTC
TRBV29-1,TRBD1,-,TRBJ1-2,13,CSVKTGTDYGYTF,TGCAGCGTGAAAACCGGGACAGACTATGGCTACACCTTC
TRBV19,-,-,TRBJ1-4,15,CASSMRTQNAGKLFF,TGTGCCAGTAGTATGCGGACCCAAAACGCCGGGAAACTGTTTTTT
TRBV29-1,-,-,TRBJ2-5,12,CSVELPGEAQYF,TGCAGCGTTGAACTGCCCGGGGAGGCCCAGTACTTC
TRBV4-3,TRBD1,once,TRBJ1-2,14,CASSQLRDRIGYTF,TGCGCCAGCAGCCAACTCCGGGACAGGATTGGCTACACCTTC
TRBV7-3,-,-,TRBJ2-6,15,CASSQSMSGANVLTF,TGTGCCAGCAGCCAGAGTATGTCTGGGGCCAACGTCCTGACTTTC
TRBV28,-,-,TRBJ2-5,15,CASTSGGGPGETQYF,TGTGCCAGCACCTCTGGGGGGGGGCCCGGGGAGACCCAGTACTTC
TRBV6-6,TRBD1,-,TRBJ1-2,12,CAGGTGGYGYTF,TGTGCCGGTGGGACAGGGGGCTATGGCTACACCTTC